This entry lists 32 T cell receptor beta chains sequenced from one sample in a study of blood T cell repertoires in COVID-19. Assay used: immunoSEQ multiplex PCR; TCRdb lists only in-frame clones, some missing. Of some 46,000 clones in the sample, around 80% were seen once. The sequenced material came from peripheral blood. The origin of the receptors is a woman of 80 years or more with acute or convalescent COVID-19.

V and J are TRBV3-1 (or the pseudogene TRBV3-2) and TRBJ1-2; the match to TRBD1 covers 8 bases. This CDR3 has 14 residues. The V segment lost 1 base and the J segment 5 bases; nucleotides outside the gene matches: 3. CDR1 LGHDT and CDR2 YNNKEL come from the germline V gene (reference sequence). CDR3 sequence (DNA): TGTGCCAGCAGCCAAGGGACAGGGAAGTATGGCTACACCTTC. This encodes CASSQGTGKYGYTF.

The chain recombines TRBV27 with TRBJ2-4; D remains ambiguous. The CDR3 length is 18 residues. V was pared by 3 bases and J by 4 bases, with 22 bases between. From germline, CDR1 is MNHEY and CDR2 SMNVEV (reference sequence). The CDR3 sequence is CASSFQQRGPSQKNIQYF. CDR3 nucleotide sequence: TGTGCCAGCAGTTTTCAGCAGAGAGGTCCCTCCCAAAAAAACATTCAGTACTTC.

This chain links TRBV6-5 with TRBJ2-7; weak D call: TRBD2 (5 bases). The CDR3 runs 15 residues. CDR1 is MNHEY and CDR2 is SVGAGI in the germline V gene. V dropped 6 bases and J dropped 2 bases, with 17 bases sitting between them. The CDR3 spells CASSSPGQTTYEQYF. CDR3 DNA: TGTGCCAGCAGCTCACCGGGCCAGACTACCTACGAGCAGTACTTC.

The rearrangement joins TRBV5-1 to TRBJ2-5; D is possibly TRBD2 (5 bases). This CDR3 is built from 15 residues. CDR1 is SGHRS and CDR2 is YFSETQ in the germline V gene. The ends were cut back, 1 base at V and 5 bases at J, with 15 bases in the middle. In DNA form, the CDR3 reads TGCGCCAGCAGCTTGTCTCCGGGGTACGGGGAGACCCAGTACTTC. It is translated as CASSLSPGYGETQYF. The whole variable domain, remainder taken from reference TRBV5-1 and TRBJ2-5, is KAGVTQTPRYLIKTRGQQVTLSCSPISGHRSVSWYQQTPGQGLQFLFEYFSETQRNKGNFPGRFSGRQFSNSRSEMNVSTLELGDSALYLCASSLSPGYGETQYFGPGTRLLVL.

The genes are TRBV30 and TRBJ2-7, with D tentatively TRBD2 (6 bases). This CDR3 is built from 13 residues. Germline V gene sequence: CDR1 GTSNPN, CDR2 SVGIG (reference sequence). V shed 2 bases and J shed 2 bases, with 10 bases lying between them. DNA for the CDR3: TGTGCCTGGAGTCTCGGAGGGGCCTACGAGCAGTACTTC. Its translation is CAWSLGGAYEQYF.

This chain connects TRBV5-4 to TRBJ2-1; D might be TRBD2 (6 bases). V dropped 2 bases and J dropped 4 bases, with 16 bases sitting between them. In germline, CDR1 is SGHNT, CDR2 YYREEE (reference sequence). The CDR3 loop spans 16 amino acids. CDR3 protein: CASSFGLASLYNEQFF. CDR3 DNA sequence: TGTGCCAGCAGCTTCGGGCTAGCGAGTCTATACAATGAGCAGTTCTTC.

The gene calls are TRBV6-5 and TRBJ1-1; tentative D call: TRBD1 (5 bases). The V gene lost 6 bases and the J gene lost 1 base, with 12 bases spanning the gap. The CDR3 has 14 residues. In germline, CDR1 is MNHEY, CDR2 SVGAGI. In DNA form, the CDR3 reads TGTGCCAGCAGAAGGGGCAGGGAGAACACTGAAGCTTTCTTT. Translating gives CASRRGRENTEAFF.

This rearrangement joins TRBV25-1 to TRBJ1-2, with 8 nucleotides matching TRBD1. Per the germline V gene, CDR1 is MGHDK and CDR2 is SYGVNS. The V segment lost 2 bases and the J segment 2 bases; nucleotides outside the gene matches: 1. The CDR3 runs 14 residues. The CDR3 sequence is CASSETGGNYGYTF. CDR3 DNA: TGTGCCAGCAGTGAAACAGGGGGAAACTATGGCTACACCTTC.

The chain combines TRBV6-1 with TRBJ1-2; D possibly corresponds to TRBD1 (5 bases). The CDR3 runs 14 residues. From germline, CDR1 is MNHNS and CDR2 SASEGT. Trimming stripped 3 bases from V and 0 bases from J, with 8 bases between. In nucleotides, the CDR3 is TGTGCCAGCAGTGATGACAGAGCTAACTATGGCTACACCTTC. It is translated as CASSDDRANYGYTF.

The V call is TRBV13, the J call TRBJ2-1, with TRBD1 identical over 8 bases. This CDR3 spans 15 amino acids. Germline lookup yields CDR1 PRHDT and CDR2 FYEKMQ (reference sequence). With V trimmed by 5 bases and J by 10 bases, 13 bases remained unmatched. This CDR3 is CASSLRQGRGVEQFF. The CDR3 bases are TGTGCCAGCAGCCTTAGACAGGGGAGAGGAGTCGAGCAGTTCTTC.

The CDR3 region has the DNA TGTGCCAGCAGTTATCGGCTAGCGCCTTCCAATGAGCAGTTCTTC. This encodes CASSYRLAPSNEQFF. The genes are TRBV6-2 or TRBV6-3 and TRBJ2-1, with a tentative D call TRBD2 (6 bases). The V end lost 3 bases, the J end lost 6 bases, and 15 bases lay between the germline ends. CDR1 MNHEY and CDR2 SVGEGT come from the germline V gene. This CDR3 comprises 15 residues.

The table lists this clone with a count of one. The J gene is TRBJ1-1, the V gene TRBV27; 7 bases are shared with TRBD1. V shed 4 bases and J 0 bases; nucleotides not matched to a gene: 8. The CDR3 has 16 residues. Germline CDR1 MNHEY, CDR2 SMNVEV (reference sequence). CDR3 bases: TGTGCCAGCAGTTCACCTACCGGGACAGTGAACACTGAAGCTTTCTTT. Its translation: CASSSPTGTVNTEAFF.

The chain is built from TRBV5-4 and TRBJ1-2; TRBD1 matches 8 bases. The CDR3 length is 13 residues. Germline lookup yields CDR1 SGHNT and CDR2 YYREEE (reference sequence). With 4 bases clipped from V and 5 bases from J, the junction kept 4 bases outside the gene matches. The chain's CDR3 is CASSTGQEYGYTF. As DNA, the CDR3 is TGTGCCAGCAGCACGGGACAGGAGTATGGCTACACCTTC.

The chain carries TRBV29-1 and TRBJ1-1; D uncertain. This CDR3 contains 16 residues. V gave up 4 bases and J gave up 0 bases, with 18 bases separating them. Germline V lookup: CDR1 SQVTM, CDR2 ANQGSEA. DNA for the CDR3: TGCAGCGTTGTTCGAGGCAGCCCGGGGTTGAACACTGAAGCTTTCTTT. Translated: CSVVRGSPGLNTEAFF.

The chain carries TRBV5-4 and TRBJ2-7, with 7 bases fitting TRBD1. CDR1 SGHNT and CDR2 YYREEE come from the germline V gene (reference sequence). The CDR3 is 14 amino acids. The ends lost 2 bases at V and 6 bases at J; junction bases unmatched: 8. CDR3 sequence (DNA): TGTGCCAGCAGCTTCCGGGACAGCATGGCCGAGCAGTACTTC. Its translation: CASSFRDSMAEQYF.

V and J are TRBV19 and TRBJ2-3, with 13 nucleotides matching TRBD2. The CDR3 runs 16 residues. V lost 5 bases, J lost 5 bases, and 7 bases stayed unmatched. Germline V gene sequence: CDR1 LNHDA, CDR2 SQIVND (reference sequence). This CDR3 is CASSGGLAGVGDTQYF. The CDR3, as DNA: TGTGCCAGTAGTGGCGGACTAGCGGGGGTAGGAGATACGCAGTATTTT.

The rearrangement joins TRBV5-1 to TRBJ2-3, with a tentative D call TRBD1 (5 bases). There are 14 residues in the CDR3. Trimming removed 5 bases from V and 3 bases from J, with 13 bases in between. Germline CDR1 reads SGHRS; CDR2 reads YFSETQ. CDR3 residues: CASRQGQGTDTQYF. In nucleotides, the CDR3 is TGCGCCAGCAGACAAGGGCAGGGAACAGATACGCAGTATTTT.

This clone appeared a single time. The chain employs TRBV11-2 and TRBJ1-2; TRBD1 matches 8 bases. With V trimmed by 6 bases and J by 8 bases, 14 bases remained unmatched. CDR1 SGHAT and CDR2 FQNNGV come from the germline V gene. The CDR3 runs to 15 residues. CDR3 coding DNA: TGTGCCAGCAGATGGGGACAGGCCGTCCCTGGGGGCTACACCTTC. The encoded protein is CASRWGQAVPGGYTF.

The chain is built from TRBV12-5 and TRBJ2-3; the match to TRBD1 covers 9 bases. This CDR3 is 14 amino acids long. The V segment lost 6 bases and the J segment 2 bases; nucleotides outside the gene matches: 3. Per germline, CDR1 LGHNT and CDR2 FRNRAP. CDR3 protein: CASGGTGPTDTQYF. CDR3 sequence (DNA): TGTGCTAGTGGGGGGACAGGGCCCACAGATACGCAGTATTTT. Using reference TRBV12-5 and TRBJ2-3 for the parts outside the CDR3, the full variable domain is DARVTQTPRHKVTEMGQEVTMRCQPILGHNTVFWYRQTMMQGLELLAYFRNRAPLDDSGMPKDRFSAEMPDATLATLKIQPSEPRDSAVYFCASGGTGPTDTQYFGPGTRLTVL.

This clone was detected once. V is TRBV7-3 and J is TRBJ2-1, with 9 positions matching TRBD2. Germline CDR1 and CDR2: SGHTA and FQGTGA. CDR3 length equals 15 residues. V trimming: 1 base; J trimming: 9 bases; junction bases outside the gene matches: 7. The CDR3 nucleotides read TGTGCCAGCAGCTTAAGCGGGCTAGCGGGATCTGAGCAGTTCTTC. Protein: CASSLSGLAGSEQFF.

The V call is TRBV19, the J call TRBJ1-3; 7 bases are shared with TRBD1. Looked up from germline, CDR1 is LNHDA and CDR2 is SQIVND (reference sequence). The CDR3 runs 15 residues. The V segment lost 4 bases and the J segment 0 bases; nucleotides outside the gene matches: 3. The CDR3 DNA sequence: TGTGCCAGTAGTAGCTGGGACAGCTCTGGAAACACCATATATTTT. The encoded protein is CASSSWDSSGNTIYF.

This chain joins TRBV19 and TRBJ1-5; D uncertain. The CDR3 runs 15 residues. Deletions cut 5 bases from V and 1 base from J, with 12 bases between. CDR1 is LNHDA and CDR2 is SQIVND in the germline V gene (reference sequence). The CDR3 loop reads CASSVRSYSNQPQHF. The CDR3 DNA is TGTGCCAGTAGTGTCAGAAGTTACAGCAATCAGCCCCAGCATTTT.

The chain combines TRBV7-2 with TRBJ2-1; 14 bases fit TRBD2. Unmatched junction bases numbered 6, after V lost 5 bases and J lost 6 bases. Germline-derived CDR1 and CDR2 are SGHTA and FQGNSA. The CDR3 runs to 16 residues. The CDR3 region is CASSIQGLAGANEQFF. The CDR3 coding sequence is TGTGCCAGCAGCATCCAGGGACTAGCGGGGGCCAATGAGCAGTTCTTC.

The chain combines TRBV5-1 with TRBJ1-3; TRBD1 matches 8 bases. Per germline, CDR1 SGHRS and CDR2 YFSETQ. V trimming: 4 bases; J trimming: 0 bases; junction bases outside the gene matches: 3. CDR3 length: 15 amino acids. The CDR3 here is CASSPDRVSGNTIYF. In DNA form, the CDR3 reads TGCGCCAGCAGCCCGGACAGGGTCTCTGGAAACACCATATATTTT.

The CDR3 DNA follows: TGTGCCAGCAGCCGTGACACGCAGAACACTGAAGCTTTCTTT. It codes for CASSRDTQNTEAFF. J is TRBJ1-1 and V is TRBV7-9; no reliable D call. The CDR3 contains 14 residues. Germline assignment: CDR1 SEHNR and CDR2 FQNEAQ (reference sequence). Trimming cost V 5 bases and J 1 base, with 11 bases left between them.

V and J are TRBV3-1 (or the pseudogene TRBV3-2) and TRBJ2-5; the match to TRBD2 covers 11 bases. The germline gives CDR1 LGHDT, CDR2 YNNKEL (reference sequence). This CDR3 is 15 amino acids long. V dropped 5 bases and J dropped 5; count of bases not matched to a gene: 7. CDR3 amino acids: CASSNSGGAWETQYF. The DNA of the CDR3 is TGTGCCAGCAGCAATAGCGGGGGGGCCTGGGAGACCCAGTACTTC.

This chain joins TRBV27 and TRBJ1-3; possibly TRBD1 for D (6 bases). The CDR3 is 14 residues long. V was clipped by 5 bases and J by 2 bases, with 10 bases between them. The germline CDR1 and CDR2 sequences are MNHEY and SMNVEV (reference sequence). For the CDR3, the DNA is TGTGCCAGCAGTCCCGAGGGGGCTGGAAACACCATATATTTT. This codes for CASSPEGAGNTIYF.

V usage is TRBV19 and J usage is TRBJ1-3, with a possible D match to TRBD1 (6 bases). Germline V gives CDR1 LNHDA, CDR2 SQIVND (reference sequence). This CDR3 contains 15 residues. V lost 8 bases to trimming and J lost 2 bases, with 16 bases between them. CDR3: CASAPQGKAGNTIYF. CDR3 nucleotides: TGTGCCAGTGCGCCTCAGGGGAAAGCTGGAAACACCATATATTTT.

The chain uses TRBV5-1 and TRBJ2-5; TRBD1 is a possible D gene (7 bases). Trimming shortened V by 3 bases and J by 2 bases, and 14 bases separated the two germline ends. Germline assignment: CDR1 SGHRS and CDR2 YFSETQ. The CDR3 spans 15 residues. Written as DNA, the CDR3 is TGCGCCAGCAGCTCACAGACAGGGACTCAAGAGACCCAGTACTTC. Translated: CASSSQTGTQETQYF.

About this clone itself: Within the sample, other DNA sequences also encode this same CDR3. The chain has TRBV3-1 (or the pseudogene TRBV3-2) and TRBJ2-7, with no clear D. CDR1 and CDR2 from the germline V gene are LGHDT and YNNKEL (reference sequence). V shed 0 bases and J shed 0 bases, with 6 bases lying between them. There are 14 residues in the CDR3. CDR3 region: CASSQDRYSYEQYF. DNA for the CDR3: TGTGCCAGCAGCCAAGACAGGTACTCCTACGAGCAGTACTTC.

The chain is built from TRBV5-1 and TRBJ2-1; the match to TRBD2 covers 7 bases. Germline V gene data show CDR1 as SGHRS and CDR2 as YFSETQ. The CDR3 loop spans 15 amino acids. Losses at the gene ends were 4 bases for V and 2 bases for J; bases not matched to a gene: 6. Here the CDR3 reads CASSPDGGAYNEQFF. The CDR3 DNA reads as TGCGCCAGCAGCCCAGATGGGGGGGCCTACAATGAGCAGTTCTTC. Full variable domain (outside the CDR3, taken from reference TRBV5-1 and TRBJ2-1): KAGVTQTPRYLIKTRGQQVTLSCSPISGHRSVSWYQQTPGQGLQFLFEYFSETQRNKGNFPGRFSGRQFSNSRSEMNVSTLELGDSALYLCASSPDGGAYNEQFFGPGTRLTVL.

The chain recombines TRBV2 with TRBJ2-3, with 9 bases fitting TRBD2. V trimming: 9 bases; J trimming: 5 bases; junction bases outside the gene matches: 6. This CDR3 is built from 13 residues. Germline loops: CDR1 SNHLY, CDR2 FYNNEI. In DNA, the CDR3 is TGTGCCAGTTTGCGGGGGGGAGGAGATACGCAGTATTTT. Translating gives CASLRGGGDTQYF.